The 28 T cell receptor beta chains listed next were all sequenced from one sample in a study of blood T cell repertoires in COVID-19. Libraries were prepared by immunoSEQ multiplex PCR; TCRdb keeps only in-frame clonotypes and omits some of them. The sample lists hundreds of thousands of clones, just over 85% occurring once. The sequenced material came from peripheral blood. Receptors originate from a young woman with active or convalescent COVID-19.

The V and J genes are TRBV6-4 and TRBJ2-3; D gene uncertain. Deletions cut 0 bases from V and 0 bases from J, with 13 bases between. This CDR3 spans 17 amino acids. Per the germline V gene, CDR1 is MRHNA and CDR2 is SNTAGT. The CDR3 loop is CASSDSIRVESTDTQYF. CDR3 coding DNA: TGTGCCAGCAGTGACTCCATTCGAGTGGAGAGCACAGATACGCAGTATTTT.

The V call is TRBV6-5, the J call TRBJ2-5, with 8 positions matching TRBD2. J gave up 9 bases and V 7 bases, and 13 bases lay outside the gene matches. Looked up from germline, CDR1 is MNHEY and CDR2 is SVGAGI. This CDR3 has 14 amino acids. The CDR3 sequence: CASTQMGVGGAQYF. CDR3 DNA: TGTGCCAGCACCCAAATGGGGGTCGGGGGGGCCCAGTACTTC.

The chain combines TRBV4-1 with TRBJ2-1; 7 positions agree with TRBD1. The CDR3 length is 13 residues. Per the germline V gene, CDR1 is MGHRA and CDR2 is YSYEKL. The V gene end was trimmed by 4 bases and the J gene end by 8 bases; junction bases not matched to a gene: 5. The CDR3 DNA reads TGCGCCAGCAGCCGAGGACAGGATGATGAGCAGTTCTTC. It yields the protein CASSRGQDDEQFF.

This chain uses TRBV5-1 with TRBJ2-7; the D gene is possibly TRBD2 (6 bases). Germline CDR1 SGHRS, CDR2 YFSETQ. V was pared by 4 bases and J by 3 bases, with 14 bases between. The CDR3 extends over 14 amino acids. CDR3 bases: TGCGCCAGCAGCCCGGACTACCGAGACTACGAGCAGTACTTC. Translating it yields CASSPDYRDYEQYF.

The chain has TRBV2 and TRBJ2-7; D gene ambiguous. The CDR3 covers 14 residues. Per the germline V gene, CDR1 is SNHLY and CDR2 is FYNNEI. Trimming took 4 bases from V and 3 from J, leaving 13 bases between them. The CDR3 DNA sequence: TGTGCCAGCAGTGGGCCAGACATAAACTACGAGCAGTACTTC. This gives the protein CASSGPDINYEQYF.

This chain uses TRBV5-1 with TRBJ2-7, with 7 bases matching TRBD2. Unmatched junction bases numbered 5, after V lost 0 bases and J lost 2 bases. Germline V gene lookup returns CDR1 SGHRS and CDR2 YFSETQ. The length of the CDR3 is 15 residues. The CDR3 spells CASSLDGTNPYEQYF. CDR3 sequence (DNA): TGCGCCAGCAGCTTGGATGGGACTAACCCCTACGAGCAGTACTTC.

The chain carries TRBV30 and TRBJ2-7; D possibly corresponds to TRBD1 (6 bases). Germline V gene lookup returns CDR1 GTSNPN and CDR2 SVGIG (reference sequence). The V end lost 1 base, the J end lost 4 bases, and 8 bases lay between the germline ends. CDR3 length: 12 amino acids. This chain's CDR3 is CAWSDQGYEQYF. CDR3 coding DNA: TGTGCCTGGAGTGACCAGGGGTACGAGCAGTACTTC.

The V call is TRBV7-8, the J call TRBJ1-5; D possibly corresponds to TRBD1 (6 bases). Trimming shortened V by 6 bases and J by 1 base, and 13 bases separated the two germline ends. Germline CDR1 is SGHVS and CDR2 is FQNEAQ. The CDR3 sequence is 15 residues long. The CDR3 DNA reads TGTGCCAGCAGTCCAGGGGTGGGAAGCAATCAGCCCCAGCATTTT. Amino acids: CASSPGVGSNQPQHF.

This chain connects TRBV30 to TRBJ1-1; 7 bases align to TRBD1. This CDR3 region has 11 residues. CDR1 GTSNPN and CDR2 SVGIG come from the germline V gene (reference sequence). The J segment lost 11 bases and the V segment lost 6 bases, leaving 9 bases of the junction unmatched. Here the CDR3 reads CACFGQAGAFF. The CDR3 DNA reads TGTGCCTGTTTCGGACAGGCAGGGGCTTTCTTT.

V is TRBV6-6 and J is TRBJ2-2; D gene uncertain. Germline assignment: CDR1 MNHNY and CDR2 SVGAGI (reference sequence). Trimming pared 4 bases from V and 3 bases from J, leaving 6 bases between. The CDR3 has 13 amino acids. The CDR3 loop is CASSLPDTGELFF. The CDR3 coding sequence is TGTGCCAGCAGTTTGCCAGACACCGGGGAGCTGTTTTTT.

This clone was counted a few times. The chain links TRBV27 to TRBJ1-5; D perhaps matches TRBD1 (6 bases). The CDR3 contains 15 residues. Germline V lookup: CDR1 MNHEY, CDR2 SMNVEV (reference sequence). Trimming stripped 2 bases from V and 4 bases from J, with 12 bases between. The CDR3 protein is CASSLIGGGNQPQHF. CDR3 DNA: TGTGCCAGCAGTTTAATAGGGGGGGGGAATCAGCCCCAGCATTTT.

The chain uses TRBV5-8 and TRBJ2-2, with D tentatively TRBD2 (6 bases). Germline-derived CDR1 and CDR2 are SGHTS and YDEGEE. This CDR3 is 15 amino acids long. V lost 5 bases and J lost 1, with 12 bases in between. The CDR3 loop is CASSIGTVNTGELFF. The CDR3 bases are TGTGCCAGCAGTATTGGGACTGTGAACACCGGGGAGCTGTTTTTT. The variable domain in full, with the rest retrieved from reference TRBV5-8 and TRBJ2-2, is EAGVTQSPTHLIKTRGQQATLRCSPISGHTSVYWYQQALGLGLQFLLWYDEGEERNRGNFPPRFSGRQFPNYSSELNVNALELEDSALYLCASSIGTVNTGELFFGEGSRLTVL.

This clone was picked up one time. This rearrangement joins TRBV7-9 to TRBJ2-2; TRBD1 agrees at 10 bases. CDR3 length: 17 residues. Losses at the gene ends were 5 bases for V and 4 bases for J; bases not matched to a gene: 10. Germline CDR1 SEHNR, CDR2 FQNEAQ (reference sequence). CDR3 sequence (DNA): TGTGCCAGCAGCGGAGGGGACAGGGGAGGAATCACCGGGGAGCTGTTTTTT. This encodes CASSGGDRGGITGELFF. The full variable domain, its missing parts supplied by reference TRBV7-9 and TRBJ2-2, is DTGVSQNPRHKITKRGQNVTFRCDPISEHNRLYWYRQTLGQGPEFLTYFQNEAQLEKSRLLSDRFSAERPKGSFSTLEIQRTEQGDSAMYLCASSGGDRGGITGELFFGEGSRLTVL.

The rearrangement links TRBV11-2 to TRBJ2-5, with 11 bases identical to TRBD2. Germline trimming cut 0 bases from V and 5 bases from J; bases unmatched to any gene: 11. CDR3 length equals 18 residues. CDR1 is SGHAT and CDR2 is FQNNGV in the germline V gene. The DNA of the CDR3 is TGTGCCAGCAGCTTAGAGCCCAGACTAGCGGGGCCCTGGGAGACCCAGTACTTC. Protein: CASSLEPRLAGPWETQYF.

CDR3 nucleotide sequence: TGTGCCAGCAGCTTAGTTAGCGGGAGAGGGAATGAGCAGTTCTTC. Translating it yields CASSLVSGRGNEQFF. This chain uses TRBV7-2 with TRBJ2-1; 9 nucleotides match TRBD2. Germline V gene sequence: CDR1 SGHTA, CDR2 FQGNSA. CDR3 length: 15 amino acids. Trimming removed 1 base from V and 7 bases from J; junction bases left unmatched: 5.

This chain links TRBV29-1 with TRBJ1-1, with a weak D call TRBD1 (5 bases). CDR3 size: 14 residues. V dropped 2 bases and J dropped 0 bases, with 10 bases sitting between them. The germline V gene has CDR1 SQVTM and CDR2 ANQGSEA. The chain's CDR3 is CSVERQGMNTEAFF. The DNA for the CDR3 is TGCAGCGTTGAAAGGCAGGGCATGAACACTGAAGCTTTCTTT.

The chain employs TRBV7-7 and TRBJ2-7; D is perhaps TRBD1 (6 bases). Germline V gives CDR1 SSHAT, CDR2 FNYEAQ (reference sequence). Deletions cut 7 bases from V and 11 bases from J, with 27 bases between. The CDR3 covers 15 residues. CDR3 sequence (DNA): TGTGCCAGCACCCTGACGGATCGGACAGAAAAGGGTAAGTACTTC. Translated: CASTLTDRTEKGKYF.

The chain recombines TRBV4-2 with TRBJ1-2; 7 bases fit TRBD1. CDR1 and CDR2 (germline): LGHNA, YNFKEQ. V lost 6 bases, J lost 7 bases, and 17 bases stayed unmatched. CDR3 length: 16 residues. CDR3 amino acids: CASRAVPGTDVSGYTF. CDR3 coding DNA: TGTGCCAGCAGGGCAGTTCCCGGGACAGACGTATCTGGCTACACCTTC.

V is TRBV5-1 and J is TRBJ1-5; D may be TRBD1 (6 bases). CDR1 is SGHRS and CDR2 is YFSETQ in the germline V gene. V lost 0 bases, J lost 0 bases, and 10 bases lay in between. The CDR3 sequence is 16 residues long. The CDR3 spells CASSLDRADSNQPQHF. In DNA form, the CDR3 reads TGCGCCAGCAGCTTGGACAGGGCTGATAGCAATCAGCCCCAGCATTTT. The variable domain in full, completed from reference TRBV5-1 and TRBJ1-5, reads KAGVTQTPRYLIKTRGQQVTLSCSPISGHRSVSWYQQTPGQGLQFLFEYFSETQRNKGNFPGRFSGRQFSNSRSEMNVSTLELGDSALYLCASSLDRADSNQPQHFGDGTRLSIL.

This chain links TRBV6-5 with TRBJ2-3; perhaps TRBD2 as D (5 bases). Per germline, CDR1 MNHEY and CDR2 SVGAGI. V was pared by 4 bases and J by 1 base, with 12 bases between. CDR3 length equals 15 residues. CDR3 loop: CASSSPGRRTDTQYF. The CDR3 nucleotides read TGTGCCAGCAGTTCGCCGGGAAGGCGCACAGATACGCAGTATTTT.

The chain is built from TRBV3-1 (or the pseudogene TRBV3-2) and TRBJ1-6; D is undetermined. Trimming removed 1 base at V and 7 bases at J, with 14 bases between. The germline CDR1 and CDR2 sequences are LGHDT and YNNKEL (reference sequence). The CDR3 is 16 residues long. The CDR3 sequence: CASSQGRIVFNSPLHF. The CDR3 nucleotides read TGTGCCAGCAGCCAAGGGAGGATAGTCTTCAATTCACCCCTCCACTTT.

The chain combines TRBV10-3 with TRBJ1-2, with 7 nucleotides matching TRBD1. From germline, CDR1 is ENHRY and CDR2 SYGVKD. The V segment lost 2 bases and the J segment 1 base; nucleotides outside the gene matches: 10. The CDR3 extends over 17 amino acids. The DNA for the CDR3 is TGTGCCATCAGTGAGCCCACAGGGGCCAGGATTAACTATGGCTACACCTTC. It encodes CAISEPTGARINYGYTF.

This chain joins TRBV4-1 and TRBJ1-2, with 7 bases matching TRBD1. The CDR3 is 15 residues long. Germline CDR1 is MGHRA and CDR2 is YSYEKL. V shed 0 bases and J 4 bases; nucleotides not matched to a gene: 5. The CDR3: CASSQDNRGTYGYTF. The CDR3 DNA reads TGCGCCAGCAGCCAAGATAACAGGGGAACCTATGGCTACACCTTC.

The chain has TRBV19 and TRBJ2-3, with D perhaps matching TRBD2 (5 bases). The CDR3 length is 14 residues. Trimming pared 1 base from V and 0 bases from J, leaving 5 bases between. CDR1 and CDR2 from the germline V gene are LNHDA and SQIVND (reference sequence). CDR3 region: CASSIGGSTDTQYF. In DNA, the CDR3 is TGTGCCAGTAGTATAGGAGGGAGCACAGATACGCAGTATTTT. Filled out from reference TRBV19 and TRBJ2-3, the complete variable domain reads DGGITQSPKYLFRKEGQNVTLSCEQNLNHDAMYWYRQDPGQGLRLIYYSQIVNDFQKGDIAEGYSVSREKKESFPLTVTSAQKNPTAFYLCASSIGGSTDTQYFGPGTRLTVL.

The V gene is TRBV5-6, the J gene TRBJ2-1; TRBD2 matches at 8 bases. CDR3 length: 15 residues. Germline CDR1 SGHDT, CDR2 YYEEEE. The J segment lost 6 bases and the V segment lost 4 bases, leaving 9 bases of the junction unmatched. The CDR3 DNA sequence: TGTGCCAGCAGCATACCAAGCGGGGGTGTCAATGAGCAGTTCTTC. Translation gives CASSIPSGGVNEQFF.

A remark on this clone: Other DNA sequences from this sample encode an identical CDR3 as well. The chain carries TRBV4-1 and TRBJ1-1; perhaps TRBD1 as D (5 bases). The V and J ends lost 0 bases and 5 bases respectively, with 7 bases between them. Germline V CDR1 and CDR2: MGHRA, YSYEKL. The CDR3 is made up of 13 amino acids. The chain's CDR3 is CASSQEGGTEAFF. As DNA, the CDR3 is TGCGCCAGCAGCCAAGAGGGGGGGACTGAAGCTTTCTTT.

The rearrangement uses TRBV4-1 and TRBJ2-3, with 13 bases aligning to TRBD2. Germline V gene lookup returns CDR1 MGHRA and CDR2 YSYEKL. V trimming: 3 bases; J trimming: 0 bases; junction bases outside the gene matches: 6. The CDR3 is made up of 18 amino acids. The CDR3 region has the DNA TGCGCCAGCAGCCAGCGGACTAGCGGGGGAACCAGCACAGATACGCAGTATTTT. Encoded protein: CASSQRTSGGTSTDTQYF.

The rearrangement links TRBV19 to TRBJ1-2; D is unresolved. The CDR3 is 17 amino acids. V shed 2 bases and J shed 4 bases, with 20 bases lying between them. Germline assignment: CDR1 LNHDA and CDR2 SQIVND (reference sequence). CDR3 loop: CASSIYAGPGGGYGYTF. CDR3 in DNA: TGTGCCAGTAGTATATACGCCGGGCCCGGAGGCGGCTATGGCTACACCTTC.